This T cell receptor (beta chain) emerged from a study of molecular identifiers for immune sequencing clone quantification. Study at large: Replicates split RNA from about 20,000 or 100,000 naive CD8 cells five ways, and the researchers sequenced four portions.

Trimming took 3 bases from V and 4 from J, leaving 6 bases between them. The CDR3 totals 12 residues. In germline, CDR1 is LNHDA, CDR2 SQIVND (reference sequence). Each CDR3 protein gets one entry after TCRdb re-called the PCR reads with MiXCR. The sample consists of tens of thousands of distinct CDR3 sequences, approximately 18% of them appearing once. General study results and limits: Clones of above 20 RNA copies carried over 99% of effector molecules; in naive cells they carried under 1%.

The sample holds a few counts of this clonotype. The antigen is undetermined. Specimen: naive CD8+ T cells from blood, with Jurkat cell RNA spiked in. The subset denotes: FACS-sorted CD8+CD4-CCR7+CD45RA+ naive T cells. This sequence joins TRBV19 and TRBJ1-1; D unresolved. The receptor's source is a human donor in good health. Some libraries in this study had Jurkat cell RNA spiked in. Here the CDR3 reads CASSISVTEAFF. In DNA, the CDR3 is TGTGCCAGTAGTATCTCGGTCACTGAAGCTTTCTTT.